These T cell receptor beta chains were read from a single sample in a study of blood T cell repertoires in COVID-19. Profiled with immunoSEQ multiplex PCR; TCRdb holds only in-frame clones, not every one. The sample gives more than 250,000 clones, roughly 84% of which show up once; less than 10% is in the top ten. Sequencing was carried out using peripheral blood. Source of these receptors: a human donor in a cohort sampled during active COVID-19. The CDR3 runs from the conserved cysteine through the conserved F or W. The D gene is left open where the match is weak. Expanded clones get a size class; other rows say once, few or many, or leave the size out.

D gene: TRBD1
CDR3 length: 14
V gene: TRBV7-9
J gene: TRBJ2-7
clone size: .
CDR3 protein: CASSRDRASGEQYF
CDR3 DNA: TGTGCCAGCAGCCGGGACAGGGCGTCGGGCGAGCAGTACTTC

D gene: .
CDR3 length: 15
V gene: TRBV7-7
J gene: TRBJ2-2
clone size: .
CDR3 protein: CASSFAGLSGGELFF
CDR3 DNA: TGTGCTAGCAGCTTCGCGGGACTCTCGGGCGGGGAGCTGTTTTTT

D gene: .
CDR3 length: 15
V gene: TRBV5-1
J gene: TRBJ2-5
clone size: .
CDR3 protein: CASSFGGAIEETQYF
CDR3 DNA: TGCGCCAGCAGCTTCGGTGGAGCGATCGAAGAGACCCAGTACTTC

D gene: .
CDR3 length: 14
V gene: TRBV6-1
J gene: TRBJ1-5
clone size: .
CDR3 protein: CASSELEGRQPQHF
CDR3 DNA: TGTGCCAGCAGTGAGCTGGAGGGTAGACAGCCCCAGCATTTT

D gene: TRBD1
CDR3 length: 17
V gene: TRBV4-2
J gene: TRBJ1-2
clone size: .
CDR3 protein: CASSQVSGTGTNYGYTF
CDR3 DNA: TGTGCCAGCAGCCAAGTGTCCGGGACAGGGACAAACTATGGCTACACCTTC

D gene: .
CDR3 length: 15
V gene: TRBV27
J gene: TRBJ2-7
clone size: .
CDR3 protein: CASRQGSGTSYEQYF
CDR3 DNA: TGTGCCAGCAGACAGGGCTCAGGGACCAGCTACGAGCAGTACTTC

D gene: .
CDR3 length: 14
V gene: TRBV5-6
J gene: TRBJ2-5
clone size: once
CDR3 protein: CASSWRGAQETQYF
CDR3 DNA: TGTGCCAGCAGCTGGCGCGGCGCGCAAGAGACCCAGTACTTC

D gene: TRBD2
CDR3 length: 15
V gene: TRBV5-4
J gene: TRBJ2-1
clone size: .
CDR3 protein: CASSLPGLGYNEQFF
CDR3 DNA: TGTGCCAGCAGCTTGCCGGGACTAGGCTACAATGAGCAGTTCTTC

D gene: TRBD2
CDR3 length: 14
V gene: TRBV5-1
J gene: TRBJ2-1
clone size: .
CDR3 protein: CASSWGASGGPSFF
CDR3 DNA: TGCGCCAGCAGCTGGGGGGCTAGCGGGGGCCCTTCGTTCTTC

D gene: .
CDR3 length: 13
V gene: TRBV7-9
J gene: TRBJ2-1
clone size: .
CDR3 protein: CASSSAGVNEQFF
CDR3 DNA: TGTGCCAGCAGCTCCGCAGGGGTAAATGAGCAGTTCTTC

D gene: .
CDR3 length: 14
V gene: TRBV19
J gene: TRBJ2-7
clone size: .
CDR3 protein: CASSPTVFSYEQYF
CDR3 DNA: TGTGCCAGTAGTCCGACAGTATTCTCCTACGAGCAGTACTTC

D gene: .
CDR3 length: 14
V gene: TRBV28
J gene: TRBJ2-7
clone size: .
CDR3 protein: CASSLEGASYEQYF
CDR3 DNA: TGTGCCAGCAGTTTGGAGGGGGCCTCCTACGAGCAGTACTTC

D gene: TRBD2
CDR3 length: 17
V gene: TRBV6-1
J gene: TRBJ2-4
clone size: .
CDR3 protein: CASSELAGGFGKNIQYF
CDR3 DNA: TGTGCCAGCAGTGAACTAGCGGGAGGGTTCGGCAAAAACATTCAGTACTTC

D gene: TRBD1
CDR3 length: 11
V gene: TRBV7-2
J gene: TRBJ2-7
clone size: .
CDR3 protein: CASSLRDRAYF
CDR3 DNA: TGTGCCAGCAGCTTGCGGGACAGGGCGTACTTC

D gene: TRBD2
CDR3 length: 17
V gene: TRBV7-9
J gene: TRBJ2-3
clone size: .
CDR3 protein: CASSLASARGYTDTQYF
CDR3 DNA: TGTGCCAGCAGCTTAGCTTCGGCGCGGGGGTACACAGATACGCAGTATTTT

D gene: TRBD1
CDR3 length: 20
V gene: TRBV6-6
J gene: TRBJ2-2
clone size: .
CDR3 protein: CASSRIPPGQGLVNTGELFF
CDR3 DNA: TGTGCCAGCAGCCGAATCCCACCGGGACAGGGATTAGTGAACACCGGGGAGCTGTTTTTT

D gene: TRBD1
CDR3 length: 14
V gene: TRBV5-1
J gene: TRBJ1-5
clone size: .
CDR3 protein: CASSRDRGGQPQHF
CDR3 DNA: TGCGCCAGCAGCCGGGACAGGGGCGGGCAGCCCCAGCATTTT

D gene: TRBD1
CDR3 length: 16
V gene: TRBV18
J gene: TRBJ1-1
clone size: .
CDR3 protein: CASSPPSSDRGTEAFF
CDR3 DNA: TGTGCCAGCTCACCACCTTCCTCGGACAGGGGCACTGAAGCTTTCTTT

D gene: .
CDR3 length: 15
V gene: TRBV7-8
J gene: TRBJ2-3
clone size: .
CDR3 protein: CASSLATGPTDTQYF
CDR3 DNA: TGTGCCAGCAGCTTAGCGACGGGTCCCACAGATACGCAGTATTTT

D gene: TRBD2
CDR3 length: 17
V gene: TRBV6-1
J gene: TRBJ2-3
clone size: .
CDR3 protein: CASSEIRGRGLTDTQYF
CDR3 DNA: TGTGCCAGCAGTGAAATACGGGGGAGGGGACTCACAGATACGCAGTATTTT

D gene: TRBD2
CDR3 length: 15
V gene: TRBV27
J gene: TRBJ2-3
clone size: .
CDR3 protein: CASSLFSGGTDTQYF
CDR3 DNA: TGTGCCAGCAGTTTATTCAGCGGGGGCACAGATACGCAGTATTTT

D gene: TRBD1
CDR3 length: 15
V gene: TRBV6-5
J gene: TRBJ2-2
clone size: .
CDR3 protein: CATTRGDRDTGELFF
CDR3 DNA: TGTGCCACCACCCGGGGGGACAGGGACACCGGGGAGCTGTTTTTT

D gene: .
CDR3 length: 16
V gene: TRBV7-2
J gene: TRBJ1-1
clone size: .
CDR3 protein: CASSLALVSMNTEAFF
CDR3 DNA: TGTGCCAGCAGCTTAGCGCTTGTCAGTATGAACACTGAAGCTTTCTTT

D gene: TRBD1
CDR3 length: 12
V gene: TRBV19
J gene: TRBJ1-2
clone size: .
CDR3 protein: CASRDRGYGYTF
CDR3 DNA: TGTGCCAGTCGGGACAGGGGGTATGGCTACACCTTC

D gene: TRBD1
CDR3 length: 15
V gene: TRBV18
J gene: TRBJ2-7
clone size: .
CDR3 protein: CASSFRQGMTYEQYF
CDR3 DNA: TGTGCCAGCTCATTCCGACAGGGGATGACCTACGAGCAGTACTTC

D gene: .
CDR3 length: 13
V gene: TRBV12-3/TRBV12-4
J gene: TRBJ1-1
clone size: .
CDR3 protein: CASSLQGFTEAFF
CDR3 DNA: TGTGCCAGCAGCTTACAGGGTTTCACTGAAGCTTTCTTT

D gene: .
CDR3 length: 15
V gene: TRBV15
J gene: TRBJ1-2
clone size: .
CDR3 protein: CATSRPGQANYGYTF
CDR3 DNA: TGTGCCACCAGCAGACCCGGACAAGCTAACTATGGCTACACCTTC

D gene: TRBD1
CDR3 length: 14
V gene: TRBV18
J gene: TRBJ1-2
clone size: .
CDR3 protein: CASSRQGDSYGYTF
CDR3 DNA: TGTGCCAGCTCTCGACAGGGCGACTCCTATGGCTACACCTTC

D gene: TRBD1
CDR3 length: 15
V gene: TRBV19
J gene: TRBJ2-2
clone size: .
CDR3 protein: CASTPRPRGHGELFF
CDR3 DNA: TGTGCCAGTACCCCAAGGCCGAGGGGGCATGGGGAGCTGTTTTTT